This T cell receptor (beta chain) was documented in a study of T cells in Graves' hyperthyroidism and ophthalmopathy. Regarding this clonotype: Germline and junction disagree at one end, which may indicate a read error.

It was RNA transcripts that yielded the amplified TCR beta CDR3 regions. An initial round of RT-PCR targeting the TCR CDR3 relied on the HTBI primer set. One entry per CDR3 protein, called by TCRdb with MiXCR from the multiplex PCR reads. The sample includes roughly 570,000 distinct CDR3 sequences, about 43% of them seen just once. The sample taken for sequencing was peripheral blood or thyroid tissue (not recorded which). The receptor was derived from an adult woman with Graves' disease, either hyperthyroidism or ophthalmopathy (not recorded which).

The CDR3 protein is CASSLGSRVDYGHTF. CDR3 DNA sequence: TGTGCCAGCAGCTTAGGGAGCAGGGTAGACTATGGCCACACCTTC. The V call is TRBV7-2, the J call TRBJ1-2; D is possibly TRBD1 (5 bases). Looked up from germline, CDR1 is SGHTA and CDR2 is FQGNSA. There are 15 residues in the CDR3.